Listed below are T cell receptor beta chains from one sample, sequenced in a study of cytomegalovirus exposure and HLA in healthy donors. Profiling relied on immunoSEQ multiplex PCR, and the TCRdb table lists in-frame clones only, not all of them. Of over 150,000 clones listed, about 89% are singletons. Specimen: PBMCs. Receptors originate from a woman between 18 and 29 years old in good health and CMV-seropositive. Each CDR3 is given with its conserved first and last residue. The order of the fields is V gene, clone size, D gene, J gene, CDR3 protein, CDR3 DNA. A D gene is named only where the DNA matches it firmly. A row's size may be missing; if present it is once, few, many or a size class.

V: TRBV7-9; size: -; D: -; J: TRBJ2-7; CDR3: CASSLVRNPYEQYF; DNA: TGTGCCAGCAGCTTAGTCAGGAATCCCTACGAGCAGTACTTC
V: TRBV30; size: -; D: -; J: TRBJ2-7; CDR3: CAWGDIASYEQYF; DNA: TGTGCCTGGGGAGATATAGCCAGCTACGAGCAGTACTTC
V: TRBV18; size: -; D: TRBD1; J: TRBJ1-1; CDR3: CASSPLGTERVAFF; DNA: TGTGCCAGCTCACCACTTGGGACAGAGCGGGTGGCTTTCTTT
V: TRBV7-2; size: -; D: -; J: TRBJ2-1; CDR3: CASSLAPPRGDEQFF; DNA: TGTGCCAGCAGCTTAGCACCGCCGCGGGGCGATGAGCAGTTCTTC
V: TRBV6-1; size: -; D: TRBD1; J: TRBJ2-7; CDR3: CASSHGTGGRSEQYF; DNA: TGTGCCAGCAGTCACGGGACAGGAGGCAGGTCCGAGCAGTACTTC
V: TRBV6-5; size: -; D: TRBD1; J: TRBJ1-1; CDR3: CASSSPDRARAFF; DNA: TGTGCCAGCAGTTCTCCCGACAGGGCCCGTGCTTTCTTT
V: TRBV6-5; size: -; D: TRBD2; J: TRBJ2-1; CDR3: CASSYSASGTHNEQFF; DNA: TGTGCCAGCAGTTACTCGGCTAGCGGGACCCACAATGAGCAGTTCTTC
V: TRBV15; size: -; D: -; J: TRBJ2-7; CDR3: CATSSPGDKFYEQYF; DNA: TGTGCCACCAGCAGTCCCGGGGATAAGTTCTACGAGCAGTACTTC
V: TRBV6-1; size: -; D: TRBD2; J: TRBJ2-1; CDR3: CASKDPGGEQFF; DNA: TGTGCCAGCAAGGACCCGGGGGGTGAGCAGTTCTTC
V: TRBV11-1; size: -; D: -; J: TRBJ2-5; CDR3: CASSLTGQTQETQYF; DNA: TGTGCCAGCAGCTTAACCGGACAGACACAAGAGACCCAGTACTTC
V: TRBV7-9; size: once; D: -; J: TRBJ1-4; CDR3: CASSLRGNEKLFF; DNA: TGTGCCAGCAGCTTGCGCGGCAATGAAAAACTGTTTTTT
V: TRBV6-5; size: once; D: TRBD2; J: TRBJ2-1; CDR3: CASSFSLAGGPDEQFF; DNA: TGTGCCAGCAGTTTCTCACTAGCGGGAGGGCCCGATGAGCAGTTCTTC
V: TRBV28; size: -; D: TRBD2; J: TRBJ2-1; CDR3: CASTKTSGSFYEQFF; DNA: TGTGCCAGTACCAAGACTAGCGGGAGCTTCTATGAGCAGTTCTTC
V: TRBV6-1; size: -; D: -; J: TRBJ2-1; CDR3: CASRELVLNEQFF; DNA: TGTGCCAGCAGGGAGCTAGTACTCAATGAGCAGTTCTTC
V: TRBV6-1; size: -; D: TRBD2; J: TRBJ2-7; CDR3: CASRGTSASYEQYF; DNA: TGTGCCAGCAGAGGGACTAGCGCCTCCTACGAGCAGTACTTC